A single sample gave rise to the 19 T cell receptor beta chains below, sequenced in a study of radiation and T cells in renal cell carcinoma. Using immunoSEQ multiplex PCR, the repertoire was profiled, and TCRdb retains in-frame clones only, with some absent. The sample gives roughly 130,000 clones, around 89% of which show up once; almost 6% is in the top ten. As to time point: blood 2 weeks post-SBRT. The treatment here: 15 Gy SBRT to primary tumor, nephrectomy 4 weeks later. The sequencing used blood, collected from a patient whose treatment included radiotherapy and nephrectomy. These receptors were collected from a woman aged 70-85 years with renal cell carcinoma.

The genes are TRBV9 and TRBJ2-1, with 7 bases fitting TRBD2. CDR1 is SGDLS and CDR2 is YYNGEE in the germline V gene. There are 17 residues in the CDR3. After removal of 0 bases from V and 2 bases from J, the junction contained 8 bases not matched to a gene. CDR3 sequence (DNA): TGTGCCAGCAGCGTAGAGGTCGGTCGGGGGGCCTACAATGAGCAGTTCTTC. It encodes CASSVEVGRGAYNEQFF.

This chain uses TRBV5-1 with TRBJ1-5; D ambiguous. Trimming removed 0 bases at V and 6 bases at J, with 10 bases between. Germline V gene data show CDR1 as SGHRS and CDR2 as YFSETQ. CDR3 length equals 14 residues. CDR3 in DNA: TGCGCCAGCAGCTTGGAAGGTCCCCCTCAGCCCCAGCATTTT. Protein: CASSLEGPPQPQHF.

This clone showed up just a few times. The chain joins TRBV5-6 to TRBJ2-3, with TRBD2 matching 7 bases. CDR3 size: 16 residues. Germline assignment: CDR1 SGHDT and CDR2 YYEEEE. V lost 3 bases and J lost 2; bases outside the gene matches: 9. CDR3 coding DNA: TGTGCCAGCAGCTCGACTAGACTAGCCCTCACAGATACGCAGTATTTT. This sequence encodes CASSSTRLALTDTQYF.

The CDR3 DNA reads TGTGCCAGCAGCGAAGCGGGGGGGCGGTACAATGAGCAGTTCTTC. This gives the protein CASSEAGGRYNEQFF. The chain links TRBV9 to TRBJ2-1; 10 nucleotides agree with TRBD2. V lost 3 bases, J lost 4 bases, and 4 bases stayed unmatched. The CDR3 totals 15 residues. Germline V gene sequence: CDR1 SGDLS, CDR2 YYNGEE.

This chain joins TRBV2 and TRBJ2-7; no reliable D call. This CDR3 has 13 amino acids. The germline V gene encodes CDR1 SNHLY and CDR2 FYNNEI. Trimming shortened V by 6 bases and J by 0 bases, and 9 bases separated the two germline ends. CDR3 sequence (DNA): TGTGCCAGCAGGATTGACATCTCCTACGAGCAGTACTTC. It is translated as CASRIDISYEQYF.

This chain joins TRBV21-1 and TRBJ1-2; no check of the table's D call, TRBD1, against the DNA was made. TRBV21-1 is a pseudogene locus. The CDR3 runs to 15 residues. CDR3 in DNA: TGTGCCAGCAGCCTCGGCGGGCAGGGGGACTATGGCTACACCTTC. This codes for CASSLGGQGDYGYTF.

The table lists this clone with a count of one. In DNA, the CDR3 is TGTGCCAGCAGCCCCAGGGGCAGGGGGGGAGAGCAGTACTTC. Translated: CASSPRGRGGEQYF. The rearrangement links TRBV13 to TRBJ2-7; D possibly uses TRBD1 or TRBD2 (7 bases each). CDR3 size: 14 residues. V lost 5 bases and J 7 bases, leaving 18 bases between the germline ends. CDR1 is PRHDT, CDR2 FYEKMQ, per germline (reference sequence).

V is TRBV7-6 and J is TRBJ2-5; 9 bases line up with TRBD1. The CDR3 loop spans 18 amino acids. V lost 6 bases to trimming and J lost 5 bases; unmatched junction nucleotides: 19. The germline V gene has CDR1 SGHVS and CDR2 FNYEAQ. CDR3 sequence (DNA): TGTGCCAGCAGACCTTTCACTAACCCCGGGACAGGGAAGGAGACCCAGTACTTC. Translation: CASRPFTNPGTGKETQYF. Looking up the rest from reference TRBV7-6 and TRBJ2-5 gives the full variable domain: GAGVSQSPRYKVTKRGQDVALRCDPISGHVSLYWYRQALGQGPEFLTYFNYEAQQDKSGLPNDRFSAERPEGSISTLTIQRTEQRDSAMYRCASRPFTNPGTGKETQYFGPGTRLLVL.

The rearrangement joins TRBV9 to TRBJ2-7; the D gene could be TRBD1 or TRBD2 (5 bases each). The V end lost 5 bases, the J end lost 7 bases, and 13 bases lay between the germline ends. CDR1 and CDR2 from the germline V gene are SGDLS and YYNGEE. The CDR3 has 12 residues. The CDR3 DNA reads TGTGCCAGCAGTGATGGGGGAAGAGAGCAGTACTTC. This translates into CASSDGGREQYF.

This chain uses TRBV18 with TRBJ2-1; 13 bases align to TRBD2. The germline V gene encodes CDR1 KGHSH and CDR2 LQKENI. The CDR3 length is 17 residues. The V segment lost 1 base and the J segment 3 bases; nucleotides outside the gene matches: 3. The CDR3 here is CASSPLGLAGFYNEQFF. Here the CDR3 DNA reads TGTGCCAGCTCACCACTGGGACTAGCGGGGTTCTACAATGAGCAGTTCTTC.

The chain has TRBV5-4 and TRBJ2-5; D might be TRBD1 (5 bases). CDR1 and CDR2 from the germline V gene are SGHNT and YYREEE (reference sequence). The CDR3 has 12 amino acids. The germline V and J ends were trimmed by 1 base and 4 bases, with 5 bases remaining between them. CDR3 sequence (DNA): TGTGCCAGCAGCTTGAGGGGAGAGACCCAGTACTTC. Amino acids: CASSLRGETQYF. Complete variable domain (other parts from reference TRBV5-4 and TRBJ2-5): ETGVTQSPTHLIKTRGQQVTLRCSSQSGHNTVSWYQQALGQGPQFIFQYYREEENGRGNFPPRFSGLQFPNYSSELNVNALELDDSALYLCASSLRGETQYFGPGTRLLVL.

In its sample, this clone was seen once. The chain has TRBV11-2 and TRBJ1-3; no clear D. The CDR3 runs 15 residues. Germline CDR1 and CDR2: SGHAT and FQNNGV. V was clipped by 1 base and J by 4 bases, with 11 bases between them. The CDR3 DNA reads as TGTGCCAGCAGCTTAGTTGTGGGAGCCGGAAACACCATATATTTT. Its protein is CASSLVVGAGNTIYF.

This sequence joins TRBV5-6 and TRBJ2-2; TRBD2 is a possible D gene (5 bases). The CDR3 length is 15 residues. V lost 2 bases and J lost 6, with 14 bases in between. Germline-derived CDR1 and CDR2 are SGHDT and YYEEEE. The CDR3 loop reads CASSFTGFVPGELFF. The CDR3 DNA reads as TGTGCCAGCAGCTTTACGGGGTTTGTCCCCGGGGAGCTGTTTTTT.

This clone was seen a few times. Here the CDR3 DNA reads TGTGCCAGCAGCTTACGCGGGGCCTGGGCTGAAGCTTTCTTT. It yields the protein CASSLRGAWAEAFF. This sequence joins TRBV5-6 and TRBJ1-1; tentative D call: TRBD1 (5 bases). Trimming removed 2 bases from V and 6 bases from J, with 14 bases in between. The CDR3 is 14 amino acids. Germline assignment: CDR1 SGHDT and CDR2 YYEEEE.

This rearrangement joins TRBV6-1 to TRBJ2-7, with 10 bases matching TRBD1. The CDR3 is 14 residues long. Looked up from germline, CDR1 is MNHNS and CDR2 is SASEGT. V lost 7 bases to trimming and J lost 3 bases; unmatched junction nucleotides: 6. This CDR3 is CASTKTGGHYEQYF. The CDR3 region has the DNA TGTGCCAGCACCAAGACAGGGGGCCACTACGAGCAGTACTTC.

The J gene is TRBJ1-3, the V gene TRBV5-1, with no clear D. This CDR3 region has 13 residues. Germline V gene lookup returns CDR1 SGHRS and CDR2 YFSETQ. Deletions cut 5 bases from V and 4 bases from J, with 10 bases between. The CDR3 bases are TGCGCCAGCAGACCAGAGAAGGGAAACACCATATATTTT. This codes for CASRPEKGNTIYF.

The chain recombines TRBV28 with TRBJ1-2; 8 bases match TRBD1. Unmatched junction bases numbered 8, after V lost 5 bases and J lost 0 bases. Germline V gene data show CDR1 as MDHEN and CDR2 as SYDVKM. CDR3 length: 16 residues. This CDR3 reads CASSVFGTGANYGYTF. The CDR3 DNA sequence: TGTGCCAGCAGTGTGTTTGGGACAGGAGCTAACTATGGCTACACCTTC.

The rearrangement joins TRBV13 to TRBJ2-3; no clear D. This CDR3 region has 13 residues. Looked up from germline, CDR1 is PRHDT and CDR2 is FYEKMQ (reference sequence). Deletions cut 5 bases from V and 1 base from J, with 7 bases between. CDR3 sequence reads: CASSIDRTDTQYF. The CDR3 DNA reads TGTGCCAGCAGCATAGACCGCACAGATACGCAGTATTTT. The full variable domain, completed using reference TRBV13 and TRBJ2-3, is AAGVIQSPRHLIKEKRETATLKCYPIPRHDTVYWYQQGPGQDPQFLISFYEKMQSDKGSIPDRFSAQQFSDYHSELNMSSLELGDSALYFCASSIDRTDTQYFGPGTRLTVL.

The chain combines TRBV27 with TRBJ2-7; D uncertain. The V gene's germline CDR1 is MNHEY and CDR2 SMNVEV (reference sequence). The V end lost 3 bases, the J end lost 3 bases, and 9 bases lay between the germline ends. The CDR3 is 13 residues long. CDR3 sequence reads: CASSFLPIYEQYF. CDR3 sequence (DNA): TGTGCCAGCAGTTTTCTTCCGATCTACGAGCAGTACTTC.